These T cell receptor beta chains were read from a single sample in a study. TCRdb called the 5' RACE reads again in MiXCR, with one record for every CDR3 protein. The table shows under 9,500 distinct CDR3 sequences, with approximately 31% occurring only once. Sequenced: Tregs sorted from blood. The receptor set was obtained from a female donor with breast cancer. Both conserved end residues are part of each CDR3. Fields, in order: V gene, clone size, D gene, J gene, CDR3 protein, CDR3 DNA. D genes are given only for firm matches. Some rows have no size entry. The others give once, few or many, or a class for an expanded clone.

TRBV11-2	few	.	TRBJ2-7	CASSLLDEQYF	TGTGCCAGCAGCTTACTCGACGAGCAGTACTTC
TRBV10-3	.	.	TRBJ2-5	CAIKQGETQYF	TGTGCCATCAAACAAGGAGAGACCCAGTACTTC
TRBV4-3	once	.	TRBJ1-1	CVSSLDLSRALNTEAFF	TGCGTCAGCAGCCTTGACCTCTCCAGGGCGCTGAACACTGAAGCTTTCTTT
TRBV29-1	.	.	TRBJ2-5	CSVEAWGTQETQYF	TGCAGCGTTGAAGCTTGGGGGACCCAAGAGACCCAGTACTTC
TRBV7-2	medium-sized	.	TRBJ2-3	CASSRVLFPDTQYF	TGTGCCAGCAGTAGAGTCCTCTTTCCAGATACGCAGTATTTT
TRBV20-1	few	.	TRBJ2-5	CSGSFQETQYF	TGCAGTGGCAGCTTTCAAGAGACCCAGTACTTC
TRBV5-1	.	.	TRBJ2-3	CATSLIVTDTQYF	TGCGCCACCAGCTTGATAGTCACAGATACGCAGTATTTT
TRBV20-1	.	.	TRBJ2-7	CSAPRPGPGDEQYF	TGCAGTGCCCCACGCCCGGGGCCCGGCGACGAGCAGTACTTC
TRBV6-2/TRBV6-3	.	TRBD2	TRBJ2-1	CASSYPSLALAGKTSNEQFF	TGTGCCAGCAGTTACCCTTCACTCGCGCTAGCGGGCAAAACCTCCAATGAGCAGTTCTTC
TRBV12-2	.	.	TRBJ2-7	CASRYGQPSYEQYF	TGTGCAAGTCGCTATGGACAGCCGTCCTACGAGCAGTACTTC
TRBV28	.	TRBD1	TRBJ2-3	CASSSHGTGIDTQYF	TGTGCCAGCAGTAGCCACGGGACAGGGATAGATACGCAGTATTTT
TRBV20-1	medium-sized	.	TRBJ2-3	CSARKSGAGNTQYF	TGCAGTGCTAGGAAGTCAGGGGCGGGAAATACGCAGTATTTT
TRBV7-8	medium-sized	.	TRBJ1-5	CASSVSQAGRSQPQHF	TGTGCCAGCAGCGTATCACAGGCAGGGAGGAGTCAGCCCCAGCATTTT
TRBV6-5	.	TRBD1	TRBJ1-1	CASSSNRGEAFF	TGTGCCAGCAGCTCAAACAGGGGTGAAGCTTTCTTT
TRBV6-2/TRBV6-3	few	.	TRBJ1-5	CASSSHSAGFGQPQHF	TGTGCCAGCAGTTCTCACTCAGCAGGGTTCGGACAGCCCCAGCATTTT
TRBV20-1	medium-sized	.	TRBJ1-5	CSARDYFGHQPQHF	TGCAGTGCTAGAGATTACTTCGGTCATCAGCCCCAGCATTTT
TRBV30	few	.	TRBJ1-2	CAWRGGGYGYTF	TGTGCCTGGAGGGGGGGCGGATATGGCTACACCTTC
TRBV20-1	few	.	TRBJ2-2	CSASTLRELFF	TGCAGTGCTAGCACCCTACGGGAGCTGTTTTTT
TRBV20-1	.	TRBD2	TRBJ2-3	CSASRTSGTYTDTQYF	TGCAGTGCTTCGCGGACTAGCGGGACTTACACAGATACGCAGTATTTT
TRBV30	.	.	TRBJ2-7	CAWSVLSYEQYF	TGTGCCTGGAGTGTACTTAGCTACGAGCAGTACTTC
TRBV2	medium-sized	.	TRBJ2-5	CASKESRAPQETQYF	TGTGCCAGCAAAGAAAGTAGAGCCCCCCAAGAGACCCAGTACTTC
TRBV7-9	.	TRBD1	TRBJ1-1	CASNPGGNTEAFF	TGTGCCAGTAACCCAGGGGGTAACACTGAAGCTTTCTTT
TRBV25-1	once	.	TRBJ1-5	CASSDSDGNQPQHF	TGTGCCAGCAGTGACAGTGATGGCAATCAGCCCCAGCATTTT
TRBV4-3	few	TRBD2	TRBJ2-7	CASSQVAGGSGEQYF	TGCGCCAGCAGCCAAGTAGCGGGAGGAAGTGGCGAGCAGTACTTC
TRBV20-1	.	.	TRBJ2-1	CSASFHNEQFF	TGCAGTGCTAGTTTCCACAATGAGCAGTTCTTC
TRBV7-2	.	.	TRBJ1-5	CASSFFFRGSGYQPQHF	TGTGCCAGCAGCTTCTTCTTTCGTGGGTCAGGGTATCAGCCCCAGCATTTT
TRBV29-1	medium-sized	.	TRBJ2-1	CSVAPRQANEQFF	TGCAGCGTGGCCCCCCGACAGGCCAATGAGCAGTTCTTC